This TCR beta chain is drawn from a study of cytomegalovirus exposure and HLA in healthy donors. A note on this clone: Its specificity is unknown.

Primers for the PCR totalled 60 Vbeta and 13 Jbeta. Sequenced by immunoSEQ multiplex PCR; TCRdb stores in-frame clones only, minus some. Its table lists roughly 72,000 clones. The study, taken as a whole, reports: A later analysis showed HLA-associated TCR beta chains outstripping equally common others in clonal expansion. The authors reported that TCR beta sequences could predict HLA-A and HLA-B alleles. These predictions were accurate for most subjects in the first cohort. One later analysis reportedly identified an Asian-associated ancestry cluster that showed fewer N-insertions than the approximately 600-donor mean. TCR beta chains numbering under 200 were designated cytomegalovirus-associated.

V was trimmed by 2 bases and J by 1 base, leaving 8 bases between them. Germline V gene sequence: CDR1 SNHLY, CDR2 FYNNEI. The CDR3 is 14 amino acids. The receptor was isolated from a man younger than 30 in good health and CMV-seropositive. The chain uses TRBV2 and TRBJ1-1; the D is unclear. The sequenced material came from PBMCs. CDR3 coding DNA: TGTGCCAGCAGTGAATTCTGGAGGAACACTGAAGCTTTCTTT. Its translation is CASSEFWRNTEAFF.